A single sample gave rise to the 22 T cell receptor beta chains below, sequenced in a study of response to subunit inactivated influenza vaccine. MiXCR, applied by TCRdb to the RT-PCR reads, yields one record per CDR3 protein. The table records 150,000 or so distinct CDR3 sequences, 11% of them present only once. The sample here was non-naive T cells sorted from PBMCs, taken 45 days after vaccination. The receptors here all came from a man aged 45-65 years who received an inactivated influenza vaccine.

At least ten counts were recorded for this clonotype. V and J are TRBV12-3 or TRBV12-4 and TRBJ2-1; D is tentatively TRBD1 or TRBD2 (6 bases each). Trimming removed 4 bases from V and 8 bases from J, with 21 bases in between. The CDR3 is 16 residues long. The CDR3 DNA reads as TGTGCCAGCAGTTCCCCCCGGGGGCCCCCTAGTCATGAGCAGTTCTTC. It translates to CASSSPRGPPSHEQFF.

V and J are TRBV24-1 and TRBJ2-5; D is possibly TRBD1 (6 bases). Germline V gene lookup returns CDR1 KGHDR and CDR2 SFDVKD. The V gene lost 3 bases and the J gene lost 9 bases, with 22 bases spanning the gap. This CDR3 is built from 16 residues. The CDR3 nucleotides read TGTGCCACCAGTGATAGGACAGCGTTGGGGATAGATGCCCAGTACTTC. Translated: CATSDRTALGIDAQYF.

The CDR3 coding sequence is TGTGCCAGCAGCTTAGTTGATCGTGGCTACACCTTC. Translation: CASSLVDRGYTF. V is TRBV7-2 and J is TRBJ1-2; D not resolved. The CDR3 covers 12 residues. Germline V gene sequence: CDR1 SGHTA, CDR2 FQGNSA. The V gene lost 1 base and the J gene lost 7 bases, with 7 bases spanning the gap. The full variable domain, its missing parts supplied by reference TRBV7-2 and TRBJ1-2, is GAGVSQSPSNKVTEKGKDVELRCDPISGHTALYWYRQSLGQGLEFLIYFQGNSAPDKSGLPSDRFSAERTGGSVSTLTIQRTQQEDSAVYLCASSLVDRGYTFGSGTRLTVV.

This chain joins TRBV6-2 or TRBV6-3 and TRBJ2-1; perhaps TRBD1 as D (5 bases). Germline V lookup: CDR1 MNHEY, CDR2 SVGEGT. The CDR3 covers 19 residues. Trimming removed 6 bases at V and 0 bases at J, with 24 bases between. In DNA form, the CDR3 reads TGTGCCAGCAGCTGGCCCCCAATTATCAGGGCACACTCCTACAATGAGCAGTTCTTC. Its protein is CASSWPPIIRAHSYNEQFF.

The chain has TRBV6-5 and TRBJ2-3; either TRBD1 or TRBD2 may fit D (5 bases each). Trimming cost V 0 bases and J 5 bases, with 9 bases left between them. There are 14 residues in the CDR3. Germline values: CDR1 MNHEY, CDR2 SVGAGI. The CDR3 nucleotides read TGTGCCAGCAGTTACTCGTTTGGGGGAGATACGCAGTATTTT. This codes for CASSYSFGGDTQYF.

The V gene is TRBV4-1, the J gene TRBJ2-5; 10 bases are shared with TRBD2. The CDR3 spans 21 residues. Unmatched junction bases numbered 18, after V lost 0 bases and J lost 2 bases. Germline loops: CDR1 MGHRA, CDR2 YSYEKL. In DNA, the CDR3 is TGCGCCAGCAGCCAAGAAAGGGTAGGGGCTAGCGGGGGCATGTGGCAAGAGACCCAGTACTTC. This gives the protein CASSQERVGASGGMWQETQYF.

There are many counts of this clonotype. The chain joins TRBV20-1 to TRBJ1-2; unclear D gene. Trimming stripped 0 bases from V and 2 bases from J, with 13 bases between. The CDR3 is made up of 15 amino acids. Germline values: CDR1 DFQATT, CDR2 SNEGSKA (reference sequence). CDR3 sequence reads: CSARDSRTVNYGYTF. The CDR3 DNA sequence: TGCAGTGCTAGAGATAGCCGGACGGTCAACTATGGCTACACCTTC.

This clonotype was found a few times. V usage is TRBV6-2 or TRBV6-3 and J usage is TRBJ1-1; D gene ambiguous. CDR1 is MNHEY, CDR2 SVGEGT, per germline. The CDR3 covers 18 residues. Trimming took 0 bases from V and 1 from J, leaving 18 bases between them. The CDR3 nucleotides are TGTGCCAGCAGTTACTCAGCCCTCACCCTATTCGCGAACACTGAAGCTTTCTTT. Translation: CASSYSALTLFANTEAFF.

The chain has TRBV4-3 and TRBJ2-7; 15 bases fit TRBD2. The CDR3 totals 16 residues. CDR1 LGHNA and CDR2 YSLEER come from the germline V gene. V gave up 5 bases and J gave up 3 bases; unmatched junction bases: 5. CDR3 sequence reads: CASSVGTSGRNYEQYF. DNA of the CDR3: TGCGCCAGCAGCGTAGGGACTAGCGGGAGGAACTACGAGCAGTACTTC.

This clonotype has only a few counts. CDR3 DNA sequence: TGTGCCAGCACCACAGGGAACTATGGCTACACCTTC. It specifies CASTTGNYGYTF. The chain is built from TRBV28 and TRBJ1-2, with D possibly being TRBD1 (6 bases). V was clipped by 7 bases and J by 2 bases, with 8 bases between them. The CDR3 has 12 residues. Germline V gene lookup returns CDR1 MDHEN and CDR2 SYDVKM.

The CDR3 bases are TGTGCCAGCAGTTACACCCCACAGGGGCGCTTCACAGATACGCAGTATTTT. It is translated as CASSYTPQGRFTDTQYF. The rearrangement joins TRBV6-2 or TRBV6-3 to TRBJ2-3; the match to TRBD1 covers 7 bases. With V trimmed by 2 bases and J by 2 bases, 10 bases remained unmatched. CDR3 length: 17 amino acids. The germline gives CDR1 MNHEY, CDR2 SVGEGT.

This clonotype was picked up a small number of times. The V call is TRBV12-3 or TRBV12-4, the J call TRBJ2-4; D is unresolved. This CDR3 has 15 residues. V was pared by 2 bases and J by 1 base, with 9 bases between. DNA of the CDR3: TGTGCCAGCAGTTTAAGTCTTGGGGCCAAAAACATTCAGTACTTC. Protein: CASSLSLGAKNIQYF.

The rearrangement links TRBV6-2 or TRBV6-3 to TRBJ2-3; 8 bases line up with TRBD2. The V segment lost 6 bases and the J segment 2 bases; nucleotides outside the gene matches: 7. The CDR3 consists of 15 residues. Germline CDR1 MNHEY, CDR2 SVGEGT. CDR3 sequence reads: CASRPGREYTDTQYF. CDR3 DNA: TGTGCCAGCAGGCCCGGGAGGGAATACACAGATACGCAGTATTTT.

This sequence joins TRBV20-1 and TRBJ1-5; D is possibly TRBD1 (5 bases). This CDR3 comprises 14 residues. V lost 5 bases and J lost 2, with 13 bases in between. Germline assignment: CDR1 DFQATT and CDR2 SNEGSKA (reference sequence). CDR3 sequence (DNA): TGCAGTGCTGGGGGGAGTGCCCGCAATCAGCCCCAGCATTTT. This encodes CSAGGSARNQPQHF.

This clonotype appeared a few times. The J gene is TRBJ2-3, the V gene TRBV12-3 or TRBV12-4; D is perhaps TRBD1 or TRBD2 (5 bases each). This CDR3 region has 15 residues. V lost 6 bases and J 7 bases, leaving 20 bases between the germline ends. The CDR3 DNA reads TGTGCCAGCAGCCCCACCGGGACCCATACAAATACGCAGTATTTT. Translating gives CASSPTGTHTNTQYF.

This clonotype was counted only a few times. The chain couples TRBV6-5 to TRBJ2-3; D is unresolved. The CDR3 spans 15 residues. CDR1 is MNHEY, CDR2 SVGAGI, per germline. V lost 2 bases and J lost 2, with 11 bases in between. The CDR3 spells CASSYNTEPTDTQYF. In nucleotides, the CDR3 is TGTGCCAGCAGTTACAATACCGAGCCCACAGATACGCAGTATTTT.

This clonotype was counted ten times or more. The chain combines TRBV5-6 with TRBJ2-3; D is ambiguous. The CDR3 spans 13 residues. V was shortened by 0 bases and J by 4 bases, with 6 bases between the two germline ends. Germline loops: CDR1 SGHDT, CDR2 YYEEEE. The CDR3 DNA reads TGTGCCAGCAGCTTGGGGCCAGCAGATACGCAGTATTTT. Its protein product is CASSLGPADTQYF. The full variable domain, rest sourced from reference TRBV5-6 and TRBJ2-3, is DAGVTQSPTHLIKTRGQQVTLRCSPKSGHDTVSWYQQALGQGPQFIFQYYEEEERQRGNFPDRFSGHQFPNYSSELNVNALLLGDSALYLCASSLGPADTQYFGPGTRLTVL.

This clonotype was picked up many times. The chain links TRBV9 to TRBJ1-5; D uncertain. The CDR3 loop spans 14 amino acids. Germline loops: CDR1 SGDLS, CDR2 YYNGEE. Trimming cost V 5 bases and J 1 base, with 10 bases left between them. CDR3 sequence (DNA): TGTGCCAGCAGGGATGGATGGAGCAATCAGCCCCAGCATTTT. It encodes CASRDGWSNQPQHF.

The gene calls are TRBV15 and TRBJ2-1; a possible D gene is TRBD2 (5 bases). Trimming took 1 base from V and 1 from J, leaving 23 bases between them. CDR1 is LNHNV and CDR2 is YYDKDF in the germline V gene (reference sequence). The CDR3 extends over 20 amino acids. In DNA, the CDR3 is TGTGCCACCAGCAGAGGAAGGTGGGAGCGGACCTCAAAATCCTACAATGAGCAGTTCTTC. This translates into CATSRGRWERTSKSYNEQFF.

The rearrangement links TRBV5-3 to TRBJ2-7; tentatively, D is TRBD1 (6 bases). TRBV5-3 is reported as an ORF; its role is uncertain. This CDR3 region has 14 residues. The V end was cut by 9 bases, the J end by 4 bases, with 20 bases between. The CDR3 nucleotides are TGTGCCATGAGCCCTGACAGGATCCTTTACGAGCAGTACTTC. Translating gives CAMSPDRILYEQYF.

This clonotype turned up a few times. The chain employs TRBV6-1 and TRBJ1-3; a possible D gene is TRBD1 (5 bases). The CDR3 runs 12 residues. The germline V gene encodes CDR1 MNHNS and CDR2 SASEGT. V was cut by 6 bases and J by 8 bases, with 11 bases left in between. CDR3 in DNA: TGTGCCAGCAGATCTGGGGGGGACACCATATATTTT. Translation gives CASRSGGDTIYF.

This chain links TRBV28 with TRBJ2-7; D perhaps matches TRBD2 (5 bases). CDR1 is MDHEN and CDR2 is SYDVKM in the germline V gene. V lost 4 bases, J lost 3 bases, and 19 bases lay in between. The CDR3 is 16 residues long. CDR3 loop: CASSYTYDLGDYEQYF. CDR3 in DNA: TGTGCCAGCAGTTACACCTACGATTTGGGAGACTACGAGCAGTACTTC.